The 10 T cell receptor beta chains presented below share a single source sample, sequenced in a study of T cells in Graves' hyperthyroidism and ophthalmopathy (dated by TCRdb to between 2019 and 2020). Receptors were amplified or captured by multiplex PCR. The run used an Illumina HiSeq 2000. The TCR beta CDR3 regions were amplified from RNA transcripts. The first round of RT-PCR for the TCR CDR3 was performed with the HTBI primer set and the Qiagen OneStep RT-PCR kit. TCRdb handled the public reads itself, with Q25 trimming in fastp and clone calling in MiXCR, and kept productive beta chains. Identical CDR3 protein sequences are pooled into one entry, listed with their most common genes and DNA. This sample lists about 600,000 distinct CDR3 sequences; about 14% were detected once. Of the sample, 9.5% to 15% falls within the top ten clones. Sequencing was done on a sample of blood. The origin of the receptors is a woman in her 50s with Graves' ophthalmopathy.

Ten or more counts support this clonotype. The chain joins TRBV3-1 to TRBJ1-1; the D is unclear. Germline V gene lookup returns CDR1 LGHDT and CDR2 YNNKEL (reference sequence). Trimming cost V 0 bases and J 2 bases, with 7 bases left between them. This CDR3 comprises 14 residues. CDR3 in DNA: TGTGCCAGCAGCCAAGAGGCAGGTAACACTGAAGCTTTCTTT. Its translation is CASSQEAGNTEAFF.

This clonotype was counted at least ten times. The chain employs TRBV12-3 or TRBV12-4 and TRBJ2-1, with a possible D match to TRBD2 (5 bases). This CDR3 has 13 residues. The V gene lost 0 bases and the J gene lost 11 bases, with 11 bases spanning the gap. CDR3 sequence (DNA): TGTGCCAGCAGTTTAGCCGGAACGGGAAAGCAGTTCTTC. Translating gives CASSLAGTGKQFF.

This clonotype was picked up many times. The chain has TRBV28 and TRBJ1-5, with a weak D call TRBD1 (5 bases). CDR1 MDHEN and CDR2 SYDVKM come from the germline V gene. There are 16 residues in the CDR3. The V end was cut by 3 bases, the J end by 3 bases, with 15 bases between. The CDR3 nucleotides are TGTGCCAGCAGTTTGTGGGGCCTGAGTAACAATCAGCCCCAGCATTTT. It codes for CASSLWGLSNNQPQHF.

This clonotype has ten or more counts. The chain couples TRBV3-1 to TRBJ2-7; a weak D match, TRBD1 (6 bases). Germline CDR1 is LGHDT and CDR2 is YNNKEL (reference sequence). Trimming left V 0 bases short and J 0 bases short, with 9 bases between. The CDR3 covers 15 residues. CDR3 in amino acids: CASSQDKTGSYEQYF. CDR3 in DNA: TGTGCCAGCAGCCAAGATAAGACAGGCTCCTACGAGCAGTACTTC.

At least ten counts were recorded for this clonotype. This sequence joins TRBV30 and TRBJ1-6, with a tentative D call TRBD1 (6 bases). The CDR3 spans 14 residues. The V end was cut by 2 bases, the J end by 8 bases, with 13 bases between. CDR1 and CDR2 (germline): GTSNPN, SVGIG (reference sequence). CDR3 sequence reads: CAWSLAQGHSPLHF. The CDR3 DNA reads as TGTGCCTGGAGTTTAGCACAGGGCCATTCACCCCTCCACTTT.

This clonotype has more than one count but fewer than ten. V usage is TRBV7-6 and J usage is TRBJ2-7, with 7 bases fitting TRBD2. The CDR3 is 14 residues long. The V segment lost 6 bases and the J segment 4 bases; nucleotides outside the gene matches: 9. Germline V gene lookup returns CDR1 SGHVS and CDR2 FNYEAQ. The CDR3 loop is CASSSEAGPYEQYF. In nucleotides, the CDR3 is TGTGCCAGCAGTTCCGAAGCGGGACCTTACGAGCAGTACTTC.

The chain carries TRBV4-3 and TRBJ2-7; the D gene is possibly TRBD2 (6 bases). Germline V gives CDR1 LGHNA, CDR2 YSLEER. Trimming took off 0 bases at V and 2 bases at J, with 14 bases between the two ends. CDR3 length equals 16 residues. DNA of the CDR3: TGCGCCAGCAGCCAAGATAGGCTAGCGAGCGCCTACGAGCAGTACTTC. It is translated as CASSQDRLASAYEQYF.

The rearrangement links TRBV13 to TRBJ1-4, with D maybe TRBD1 (6 bases). CDR3 length: 15 residues. Germline loops: CDR1 PRHDT, CDR2 FYEKMQ (reference sequence). With 3 bases removed from V and 5 bases from J, the gap between germline ends came to 13 bases. The CDR3 sequence: CASSFGGQRNEKLFF. The DNA of the CDR3 is TGTGCCAGCAGCTTTGGAGGACAGAGGAATGAAAAACTGTTTTTT. Using reference TRBV13 and TRBJ1-4 for the parts outside the CDR3, the full variable domain is AAGVIQSPRHLIKEKRETATLKCYPIPRHDTVYWYQQGPGQDPQFLISFYEKMQSDKGSIPDRFSAQQFSDYHSELNMSSLELGDSALYFCASSFGGQRNEKLFFGSGTQLSVL.

The table lists this clonotype with many counts. The chain is built from TRBV7-2 and TRBJ2-4; 9 bases fit TRBD2. The J segment lost 7 bases and the V segment lost 1 base, leaving 20 bases of the junction unmatched. CDR1 is SGHTA, CDR2 FQGNSA, per germline. This CDR3 is built from 20 residues. The CDR3 loop is CASSLVSGREGLGSVNIQYF. For the CDR3, the DNA is TGTGCCAGCAGCTTAGTTTCGGGGCGGGAGGGACTCGGCTCCGTGAACATTCAGTACTTC.

This clonotype was found a few times. This chain connects TRBV24-1 to TRBJ2-1; D uncertain. Germline V gene sequence: CDR1 KGHDR, CDR2 SFDVKD. This CDR3 is built from 16 residues. The ends were cut back, 6 bases at V and 8 bases at J, with 22 bases in the middle. The CDR3: CATSNMRITSLDEQFF. In DNA, the CDR3 is TGTGCCACCAGTAATATGAGAATCACTTCCCTCGATGAGCAGTTCTTC.